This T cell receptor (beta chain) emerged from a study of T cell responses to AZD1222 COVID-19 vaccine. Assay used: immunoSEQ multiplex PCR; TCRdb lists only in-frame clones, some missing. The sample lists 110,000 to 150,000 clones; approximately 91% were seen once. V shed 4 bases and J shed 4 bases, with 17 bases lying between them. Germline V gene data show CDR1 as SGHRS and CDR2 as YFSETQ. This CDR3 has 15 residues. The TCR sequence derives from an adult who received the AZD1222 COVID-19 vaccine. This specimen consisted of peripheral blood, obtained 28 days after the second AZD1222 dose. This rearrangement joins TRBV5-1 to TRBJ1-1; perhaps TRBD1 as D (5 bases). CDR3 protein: CASSPRGGDGTEAFF. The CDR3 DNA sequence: TGCGCCAGCAGCCCCCGCGGGGGGGATGGCACTGAAGCTTTCTTT.